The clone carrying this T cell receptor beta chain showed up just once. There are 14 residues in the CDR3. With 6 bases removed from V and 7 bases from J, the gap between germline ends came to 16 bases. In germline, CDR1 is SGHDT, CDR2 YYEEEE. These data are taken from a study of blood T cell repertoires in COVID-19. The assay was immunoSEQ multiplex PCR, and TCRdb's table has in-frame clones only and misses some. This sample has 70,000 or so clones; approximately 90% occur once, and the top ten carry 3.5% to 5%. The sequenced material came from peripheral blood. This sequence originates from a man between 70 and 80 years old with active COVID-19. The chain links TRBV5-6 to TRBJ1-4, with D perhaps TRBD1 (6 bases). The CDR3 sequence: CASTYTPQGEKLFF. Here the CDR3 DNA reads TGTGCCAGCACCTACACCCCACAGGGTGAAAAACTGTTTTTT.